This T cell receptor beta chain was captured by sequencing in a study of T cells in Graves' hyperthyroidism and ophthalmopathy. TCR beta CDR3 regions were amplified from RNA transcripts. Using the HTBI primer set, a first-round RT-PCR was run on the TCR CDR3. TCRdb redid the calling of the multiplex PCR reads with MiXCR, one entry per CDR3 protein. There are around 350,000 distinct CDR3 sequences in the sample; around 16% occur only once, and around a quarter lies in the top ten. The sample holds many counts of this clonotype. In germline, CDR1 is SQVTM, CDR2 ANQGSEA. V lost 3 bases, J lost 5 bases, and 6 bases lay in between. CDR3 length: 11 amino acids.

The J gene is TRBJ2-3, the V gene TRBV29-1; no clear D. The TCR originated in a woman aged 18-29 years with Graves' hyperthyroidism that later progressed to Graves' ophthalmopathy. Sequencing used blood. CDR3 amino acids: CSVEVVDTQYF. Here the CDR3 DNA reads TGCAGCGTTGAGGTGGTAGATACGCAGTATTTT.